This is a list of T cell receptor beta chains from one sample in a study of cytomegalovirus exposure and HLA in healthy donors. Some clones are missing from TCRdb's copy, which holds only in-frame ones; the method was immunoSEQ multiplex PCR. The data hold over 200,000 clones, with around four fifths observed a single time. The sample taken for sequencing was PBMCs. These receptors were collected from a woman younger than 45 in good health and CMV-seropositive. CDR3s include the opening cysteine and the closing phenylalanine or tryptophan. D genes are given only for firm matches. The size entry is marked missing in some rows and otherwise reads once, few, many or a size class.

>few|TRBV2|TRBJ1-4|-
TGTGCCAGCAGGACACATGAAAAACTGTTTTTT
CASRTHEKLFF
>-|TRBV27|TRBJ1-5|-
TGTGCCAGCAGTTTAACCGGGACCTTCAATCAGCCCCAGCATTTT
CASSLTGTFNQPQHF
>once|TRBV19|TRBJ2-1|TRBD2
TGTGCCAGTAGGGAGACTAGCGGATTTTACAATGAGCAGTTCTTC
CASRETSGFYNEQFF
>-|TRBV27|TRBJ1-2|-
TGTGCCAGCAGTTTATGGGCCAGGGGTTATGGCTACACCTTC
CASSLWARGYGYTF
>-|TRBV4-1|TRBJ2-7|TRBD2
TGCGCCAGCAGCGGCTTAGCGGGAGTAACCTACGAGCAGTACTTC
CASSGLAGVTYEQYF
>-|TRBV27|TRBJ1-5|-
TGTGCCAGCAGTTTAACGGTCCCCCTCAATCAGCCCCAGCATTTT
CASSLTVPLNQPQHF
>-|TRBV6-1|TRBJ1-1|-
TGTGCCAGCATCGGCTACGAGGACACTGAAGCTTTCTTT
CASIGYEDTEAFF
>-|TRBV9|TRBJ2-1|TRBD2
TGTGCCAGCAGCGCCTTGACTAGCGGGGTGTACAATGAGCAGTTCTTC
CASSALTSGVYNEQFF
>-|TRBV6-4|TRBJ1-1|-
TGTGCCAGCAGTGTGACAGGGAACACTGAAGCTTTCTTT
CASSVTGNTEAFF
>-|TRBV27|TRBJ1-4|-
TGTGCCAGCAGTACCGGGACATTAGAAAAACTGTTTTTT
CASSTGTLEKLFF
>once|TRBV30|TRBJ2-7|-
TGTGCCTGGAGTGTAGGGGGGTCCTACGAGCAGTACTTC
CAWSVGGSYEQYF
>-|TRBV5-1|TRBJ1-2|-
TGCGCCAGCAGCTTGGACGGGAGGGGCTACACCTTC
CASSLDGRGYTF
>-|TRBV19|TRBJ2-7|TRBD2
TGTGCCAGTAGTAACCTTGGCGGGAGGGCCTACGAGCAGTACTTC
CASSNLGGRAYEQYF
>-|TRBV5-1|TRBJ2-2|TRBD2
TGCGCCAGCAGCTTGGCTGGACTAGCCTCCGGGGAGCTGTTTTTT
CASSLAGLASGELFF
>-|TRBV28|TRBJ1-1|-
TGTGCCAGCAGGAACTCGGTGCCGGTTTCGGCCCCGCGAGCTTTCTTT
CASRNSVPVSAPRAFF
>-|TRBV11-2|TRBJ2-3|TRBD2
TGTGCCAGCAGCTCCGGGACTAGCGGGAGGGCAATCACAGATACGCAGTATTTT
CASSSGTSGRAITDTQYF
>-|TRBV21-1|TRBJ1-4|-
TGTGCCAGCAGCGCAGGTAGGACAAGGAGATGTGGACTGTTTTTT
CASSAGRTRRCGLFF
>few|TRBV28|TRBJ1-5|-
TGTGCCAGCAGTCTGACAGCGCTAAATCAGCCCCAGCATTTT
CASSLTALNQPQHF
>once|TRBV28|TRBJ2-1|-
TGTGCCAGCAGTTTCGAACTAGGTTTCAATGAGCAGTTCTTC
CASSFELGFNEQFF
>-|TRBV7-2|TRBJ1-2|-
TGTGCCAGCAGCTTTAGCGGCAACTATGGCTACACCTTC
CASSFSGNYGYTF
>-|TRBV6-5|TRBJ2-3|-
TGTGCCAGCAGTTACTATGCGGCGGAGGGTACGCAGTATTTT
CASSYYAAEGTQYF
>-|TRBV6-4|TRBJ1-2|TRBD1
TGTGCCAGCAGCGCCGAGCTCGGGACAGGGATTGGCTACACCTTC
CASSAELGTGIGYTF
>-|TRBV9|TRBJ1-4|-
TGTGCCAGCAGCCCCTCAGGGGTGACTAATGAAAAACTGTTTTTT
CASSPSGVTNEKLFF
>-|TRBV13|TRBJ1-1|-
TGTGCCAGCAGCTTAGGGAGGGCCCCGGGCACTGAAGCTTTCTTT
CASSLGRAPGTEAFF
>many|TRBV30|TRBJ1-4|-
TGTGCCTGGAGTCCGCCGATCTCAACTAATGAAAAACTGTTTTTT
CAWSPPISTNEKLFF
>-|TRBV27|TRBJ1-2|-
TGTGCCAGCAGTTTATCCGAAAACTATGGCTACACCTTC
CASSLSENYGYTF
>-|TRBV5-4|TRBJ1-2|-
TGTGCCAGCAGCTTGTCTCTGGGGGGGGCGCGTGGCTACACCTTC
CASSLSLGGARGYTF
>-|TRBV18|TRBJ1-3|-
TGTGCCAGCTCAACTTCTGGAAACACCATATATTTT
CASSTSGNTIYF
>-|TRBV7-2|TRBJ2-5|-
TGTGCCAGCAGCCCCTACCAAGAGACCCAGTACTTC
CASSPYQETQYF
>-|TRBV7-6|TRBJ1-3|-
TGTGCCAGCAGCCCGACCCGCTCCTCTGGAAACACCATATATTTT
CASSPTRSSGNTIYF
>few|TRBV6-6|TRBJ1-2|-
TGTGCCAGCAGTAGGACTGGAGTTTCGAACTATGGCTACACCTTC
CASSRTGVSNYGYTF
>-|TRBV30|TRBJ1-5|-
TGTGCCTGGAGTGGGGGTATATTTCAGCCCCAGCATTTT
CAWSGGIFQPQHF
>-|TRBV5-1|TRBJ2-5|TRBD2
TGCGCCAGCAGCTTGGGGACGGCGGGAGAAGAGACCCAGTACTTC
CASSLGTAGEETQYF
>-|TRBV6-1|TRBJ1-5|-
TGTGCCAGCAGTGAACGGGGGGTTGGCAATCAGCCCCAGCATTTT
CASSERGVGNQPQHF
>-|TRBV7-8|TRBJ2-7|TRBD1
TGTGCCAGCAGCTTAGGTGTCTCTTTCTGGGACAGGATGGGCGAGCAGTACTTC
CASSLGVSFWDRMGEQYF
>-|TRBV4-2|TRBJ2-2|-
TGTGCCAGCAGCCAGGGAGGTCTAGTCTTCGGGGAGCTGTTTTTT
CASSQGGLVFGELFF
>-|TRBV14|TRBJ1-1|-
TGTGCCAGCAGCGCTTTGCGGGGGTCTGAAGCTTTCTTT
CASSALRGSEAFF
>-|TRBV6-6|TRBJ1-2|TRBD1
TGTGCCAGCAGTTACCTCGGACAGGGGGGCGGCTACACCTTC
CASSYLGQGGGYTF
>-|TRBV13|TRBJ2-7|-
TGTGCCAGCAGCTTAGGGGGCGTAACAGGCTACGAGCAGTACTTC
CASSLGGVTGYEQYF
>-|TRBV23-1|TRBJ2-2|-
TGCGCCAGCGGCAGATTGAACACCGGGGAGCTGTTTTTT
CASGRLNTGELFF
>-|TRBV27|TRBJ2-1|TRBD2
TGTGCCAGCAGTTTCTTCCCTAGCGGGAGGGCCGGAAATGAGCAGTTCTTC
CASSFFPSGRAGNEQFF
>-|TRBV27|TRBJ1-5|TRBD1
TGTGCCAGCAGTCGACAGGGGCCCCATCAGCCCCAGCATTTT
CASSRQGPHQPQHF
>once|TRBV30|TRBJ2-7|-
TGTGCCTGGAGTGGACTAGGAATCGACGAGCAGTACTTC
CAWSGLGIDEQYF
>-|TRBV29-1|TRBJ2-5|-
TGCAGCGTTGAAGAGCACCGGGCCAAACAAGAGACCCAGTACTTC
CSVEEHRAKQETQYF
>few|TRBV6-1|TRBJ1-5|-
TGTGCCAGCAGTGAAGGGGAACGGCAGCCCCAGCATTTT
CASSEGERQPQHF
>-|TRBV4-2|TRBJ1-1|TRBD1
TGTGCCAGCAGCCAAATCGGGACAGGCACTGAAGCTTTCTTT
CASSQIGTGTEAFF
>once|TRBV27|TRBJ1-2|-
TGTGCCAGCGGTGCCGGGACCTCGCCTGTCGGCTACACCTTC
CASGAGTSPVGYTF
>-|TRBV11-2|TRBJ2-1|TRBD2
TGTGCCAGCAGGAGACTAAGGACTAGCGGGCTAAAAAACTACAATGAGCAGTTCTTC
CASRRLRTSGLKNYNEQFF